This entry lists 21 T cell receptor beta chains sequenced from one sample in a study of esophageal squamous cell carcinoma under preoperative chemotherapy. TCRdb itself ran the PCR reads through MiXCR, one entry per CDR3 protein. The table has roughly 32,000 distinct CDR3 sequences, roughly 50% seen once. Time point of the sample: before preoperative PTX-NDP chemotherapy. Collection took place from a patient given preoperative chemotherapy. Receptors were obtained from a human donor with esophageal squamous cell carcinoma. The donor label of this sample is uncertain.

The chain is built from TRBV7-2 and TRBJ2-1; 10 bases are a match to TRBD2. This CDR3 contains 16 residues. The V gene's germline CDR1 is SGHTA and CDR2 FQGNSA. The ends lost 1 base at V and 4 bases at J; junction bases unmatched: 4. CDR3 DNA: TGTGCCAGCAGCTTAGTAGGGACTAGCGAATACAATGAGCAGTTCTTC. It encodes CASSLVGTSEYNEQFF.

A few counts support this clonotype. The chain uses TRBV6-1 and TRBJ2-3; TRBD2 matches 8 bases. CDR1 is MNHNS, CDR2 SASEGT, per germline. The CDR3 spans 15 residues. With V trimmed by 6 bases and J by 3 bases, 8 bases remained unmatched. DNA for the CDR3: TGTGCCAGCAGCCCCCGGACTAGCCCTACAGATACGCAGTATTTT. Its translation is CASSPRTSPTDTQYF.

This clonotype came up many times. The V call is TRBV7-2, the J call TRBJ2-1; 10 bases match TRBD1. Near its end, the DNA agrees better with TRBJ2-7, so the J call may be wrong. The CDR3 has 14 amino acids. The V gene's germline CDR1 is SGHTA and CDR2 FQGNSA. Here the CDR3 DNA reads TGTGCCAGCAGCTTCAGACAGGGGGCTTACGAGCAGTACTTC. As protein: CASSFRQGAYEQYF.

This clonotype was observed at least ten times. This chain connects TRBV12-3 or TRBV12-4 to TRBJ2-1; D tentatively reads TRBD1 or TRBD2 (5 bases each). The CDR3 runs 13 residues. The ends were cut back, 8 bases at V and 13 bases at J, with 21 bases in the middle. In DNA, the CDR3 is TGTGCCAGCGGGGATTGGGACGGAGAGACCCAGTTCTTC. Residues: CASGDWDGETQFF.

Turning to this clonotype: The junction departs from the called germline gene at one end, perhaps through a read error. This rearrangement joins TRBV7-2 to TRBJ2-3; possibly TRBD1 for D (8 bases). The CDR3 extends over 16 amino acids. CDR1 and CDR2 (germline): SGHTA, FQGNSA. Here the CDR3 reads CASSPQGGSDQDTQYF. DNA for the CDR3: TGTGCCAGCAGCCCACAGGGGGGGAGTGACCAAGATACCCAGTATTTT.

Remarks on this clonotype: This may be a read error, as it is one base from a much larger clone. The chain couples TRBV12-3 or TRBV12-4 to TRBJ2-5; perhaps TRBD2 as D (5 bases). The DNA end favors TRBJ2-7, so the J call may be wrong. The CDR3 is 15 amino acids. CDR3 region: CASSSGVTWLYEQYF. CDR3 nucleotide sequence: TGTGCCAGCAGTTCCGGGGTCACATGGCTCTACGAGCAGTACTTC.

A few counts support this clonotype. At one of its ends the junction is not consistent with the germline gene, which may arise from a read error. The chain recombines TRBV15 with TRBJ2-1, with 9 bases that match TRBD1. Germline V lookup: CDR1 LNHNV, CDR2 YYDKDF (reference sequence). The CDR3 is made up of 16 amino acids. Written as DNA, the CDR3 is TGTGCCACCAGCCGAGATAGGGACAGGGCCTTCAATGAGCAGTTCTTC. Translating it yields CATSRDRDRAFNEQFF.

The chain employs TRBV5-8 and TRBJ1-4, with TRBD1 matching over 9 bases. Germline V lookup: CDR1 SGHTS, CDR2 YDEGEE. This CDR3 region has 15 residues. V lost 4 bases and J lost 0; bases outside the gene matches: 1. CDR3: CASSRQGATNEKLFF. In DNA, the CDR3 is TGTGCCAGCAGCCGACAGGGGGCAACTAATGAAAAACTGTTTTTT.

This clonotype was counted a few times. As the CDR3 is not closed by the conserved phenylalanine or tryptophan, this likely results from a read error. The DNA is left out, because the CDR3 cannot be placed on it with certainty; the CDR3 is given as TCRdb lists it. The chain joins TRBV7-2 to TRBJ2-6; the D call in the table, TRBD1, was not verified against the DNA. Germline V gives CDR1 SGHTA, CDR2 FQGNSA. Inclusive of both ends, the CDR3 amounts to 18 amino acids. CDR3 loop: CASSLEIDSVKNIQYFGA.

This chain joins TRBV6-1 and TRBJ2-1, with 9 positions matching TRBD2. Germline loops: CDR1 MNHNS, CDR2 SASEGT. The CDR3 is 14 residues long. The V segment lost 7 bases and the J segment 10 bases; nucleotides outside the gene matches: 11. CDR3 coding DNA: TGTGCCAGCAACGAGCGGGAGGCGAGAGGGGAGCAGTTCTTC. It encodes CASNEREARGEQFF.

The sample holds many counts of this clonotype. The chain recombines TRBV27 with TRBJ2-5; tentative D call: TRBD1 (6 bases). V was pared by 4 bases and J by 5 bases, with 14 bases between. Germline CDR1 reads MNHEY; CDR2 reads SMNVEV (reference sequence). This CDR3 is built from 14 residues. CDR3 nucleotides: TGTGCCAGCAGTTCGTCACAGGGAGTGGAGACCCAGTACTTC. Translating it yields CASSSSQGVETQYF.

This clonotype showed up just a few times. V is TRBV18 and J is TRBJ2-2; 7 nucleotides line up with TRBD1. The germline V gene has CDR1 KGHSH and CDR2 LQKENI. The CDR3 is 14 amino acids. After removal of 3 bases from V and 4 bases from J, the junction contained 2 bases not matched to a gene. CDR3 bases: TGTGCCAGCTCACCGACAGGGCTCACCGGGGAGCTGTTTTTT. Translation gives CASSPTGLTGELFF. Using reference TRBV18 and TRBJ2-2 for the parts outside the CDR3, the full variable domain is NAGVMQNPRHLVRRRGQEARLRCSPMKGHSHVYWYRQLPEEGLKFMVYLQKENIIDESGMPKERFSAEFPKEGPSILRIQQVVRGDSAAYFCASSPTGLTGELFFGEGSRLTVL.

The chain recombines TRBV7-9 with TRBJ2-6; D remains ambiguous. The closer fit of TRBJ2-5 to the DNA end suggests the J call may be wrong. The CDR3 sequence is 14 residues long. Germline CDR1 reads SEHNR; CDR2 reads FQNEAQ (reference sequence). CDR3 nucleotides: TGTGCCAGTCTATCAGACTCGTGGGCCAACGTCCAGTACTTC. Protein product: CASLSDSWANVQYF.

In the case of this clonotype: The junction differs from germline at one of its ends, possibly a read error. The chain recombines TRBV12-3 or TRBV12-4 with TRBJ2-2; either TRBD1 or TRBD2 may fit D (6 bases each). CDR3 length: 16 residues. CDR3 sequence: CASRGTRAANTEELFF. The CDR3 nucleotides are TGTGCCAGTCGGGGGACACGGGCCGCGAACACCGAGGAGCTGTTTTTT.

V and J are TRBV7-6 and TRBJ2-3; D not certain. Gene TRBJ2-7 matches the end of the DNA better, so the J call may be wrong. Germline assignment: CDR1 SGHVS and CDR2 FNYEAQ. The CDR3 runs to 12 residues. The DNA of the CDR3 is TGTGCGGGGATGTTAGGCAAAGATACGCAGTACTTC. Protein: CAGMLGKDTQYF.

The J gene is TRBJ1-3, the V gene TRBV6-5; D is perhaps TRBD1 (5 bases). This CDR3 has 17 residues. V was clipped by 4 bases and J by 0 bases, with 16 bases between them. CDR1 and CDR2 from the germline V gene are MNHEY and SVGAGI. CDR3 DNA sequence: TGTGCCAGCAGTTCGAACCTGAGGGGCCGCTCTGGAAACACCATATATTTT. This sequence encodes CASSSNLRGRSGNTIYF.

As for this clonotype: One junction end does not reproduce the germline sequence, and a read error may be involved. The chain is built from TRBV28 and TRBJ2-3; maybe TRBD2 (6 bases). In germline, CDR1 is MDHEN, CDR2 SYDVKM. The CDR3 consists of 14 residues. The CDR3 DNA reads TGTCGCAGCAGGAGGGTGTGGACCAAAAATACGCAGTACTTT. This translates into CRSRRVWTKNTQYF.

In its sample, this clonotype was seen a few times. This chain joins TRBV12-3 or TRBV12-4 and TRBJ2-7, with 9 bases matching TRBD1. The CDR3 covers 18 residues. The J segment lost 4 bases and the V segment lost 0 bases, leaving 13 bases of the junction unmatched. The CDR3, as DNA: TGTGCCAGCAGTTTAGCAGACAGGGGGACAGTTACCGCGTACGAGCAGTACTTC. Translated: CASSLADRGTVTAYEQYF.

This clonotype has ten or more counts. CDR3 sequence: CASSLSSGTEQFF. CDR3 in DNA: TGTGCCAGCAGTTTGTCTAGCGGGACGGAGCAGTTCTTC. V gene TRBV12-3 or TRBV12-4 combines with J gene TRBJ2-1; the match to TRBD2 covers 9 bases. J was trimmed by 10 bases and V by 3 bases; bases with no gene match: 4. This CDR3 comprises 13 residues.

The chain has TRBV10-2 and TRBJ1-4, with 8 bases matching TRBD1. This CDR3 is built from 16 residues. Germline V gene data show CDR1 as WSHSY and CDR2 as SAAADI. V was pared by 6 bases and J by 1 base, with 7 bases of the junction left unmatched. CDR3 sequence: CASRGTGIGTNEKLFF. The CDR3 nucleotides read TGCGCCAGCAGGGGGACAGGTATTGGAACTAATGAAAAACTGTTTTTT.

The chain couples TRBV25-1 to TRBJ2-5; 7 positions agree with TRBD1. This CDR3 has 15 residues. The germline gives CDR1 MGHDK, CDR2 SYGVNS. V lost 4 bases to trimming and J lost 4 bases; unmatched junction nucleotides: 9. The CDR3 nucleotides read TGTGCCAGCAGTGGAACGGACAGGTGGGGAGAGACCCAGTACTTC. It translates to CASSGTDRWGETQYF.